Listed below are T cell receptor beta chains from one sample, sequenced in a study of cytomegalovirus exposure and HLA in healthy donors. Profiled with immunoSEQ multiplex PCR; TCRdb holds only in-frame clones, not every one. The sample includes approximately 150,000 clones, about 82% of them seen just once. The sample consisted of PBMCs. These receptors originate from a man younger than 45 in good health and CMV-seropositive. The CDR3 runs from the conserved cysteine through the conserved F or W. D genes are given only for firm matches. A clone size is listed for some rows: how often the clone was seen (once, few, many), or a class if it is expanded.

NA	NA	TRBV29-1	TRBJ1-2	CSADDSYGYTF	TGCAGCGCAGACGACTCCTATGGCTACACCTTC
TRBD1	NA	TRBV6-5	TRBJ2-5	CASSYYGQGASETQYF	TGTGCCAGCAGTTACTACGGGCAGGGGGCAAGCGAGACCCAGTACTTC
TRBD1	NA	TRBV19	TRBJ1-1	CASSSDRVFTEAFF	TGTGCCAGTAGTTCGGACAGGGTATTCACTGAAGCTTTCTTT
NA	NA	TRBV7-9	TRBJ2-3	CASSLTQATDTQYF	TGTGCCAGCAGCTTAACCCAAGCGACAGATACGCAGTATTTT
NA	NA	TRBV5-1	TRBJ2-7	CASSLGGGSYEQYF	TGCGCCAGCAGCTTGGGAGGGGGCTCCTACGAGCAGTACTTC
TRBD1	NA	TRBV25-1	TRBJ2-1	CASSEFGTGLVYNEQFF	TGTGCCAGCAGTGAATTCGGGACAGGGCTCGTTTACAATGAGCAGTTCTTC
NA	NA	TRBV5-8	TRBJ2-7	CASSFGGASSYEQYF	TGTGCCAGCAGCTTTGGAGGGGCAAGCTCCTACGAGCAGTACTTC
NA	NA	TRBV6-5	TRBJ1-1	CASSYIRNTEAFF	TGTGCCAGCAGTTACATCCGGAACACTGAAGCTTTCTTT
NA	once	TRBV2	TRBJ1-1	CASSENLPGFRNTEAFF	TGTGCCAGCAGTGAAAATTTACCGGGGTTCCGGAACACTGAAGCTTTCTTT
TRBD1	NA	TRBV18	TRBJ2-7	CASSRQGAYEQYF	TGTGCCAGCTCACGACAGGGGGCCTACGAGCAGTACTTC
NA	NA	TRBV9	TRBJ2-7	CASSVGQSGNEQYF	TGTGCCAGCAGCGTAGGCCAATCCGGGAACGAGCAGTACTTC
NA	once	TRBV6-6	TRBJ2-5	CASSYQRKETQYF	TGTGCCAGCAGTTACCAGCGGAAAGAGACCCAGTACTTC
TRBD2	NA	TRBV2	TRBJ2-5	CASKERGPQETQYF	TGTGCCAGCAAGGAGCGGGGGCCCCAAGAGACCCAGTACTTC
TRBD1	NA	TRBV19	TRBJ2-1	CASSPTGGAHEQFF	TGTGCCAGTAGTCCTACAGGGGGCGCCCATGAGCAGTTCTTC
TRBD1	NA	TRBV10-1	TRBJ2-5	CASPLREGAKTQYF	TGCGCCAGCCCCCTCCGTGAGGGGGCGAAGACCCAGTACTTC
NA	few	TRBV5-4	TRBJ1-2	CASSWTVAYGYTF	TGTGCCAGCAGCTGGACAGTTGCCTATGGCTACACCTTC
NA	NA	TRBV5-1	TRBJ2-3	CASSLLAEADTQYF	TGCGCCAGCAGCTTGTTGGCCGAGGCAGATACGCAGTATTTT
NA	NA	TRBV7-8	TRBJ1-2	CASVQQLIVGEGYGYTF	TGTGCCAGCGTCCAGCAGCTTATTGTCGGGGAGGGGTATGGCTACACCTTC
NA	NA	TRBV10-2	TRBJ2-1	CASSDGDGLLYNEQFF	TGCGCCAGCAGTGACGGCGACGGATTACTATACAATGAGCAGTTCTTC
NA	NA	TRBV6-5	TRBJ1-1	CASLPTGDTEAFF	TGTGCCAGCTTACCGACGGGGGACACTGAAGCTTTCTTT
NA	NA	TRBV7-9	TRBJ2-2	CASSQSGTGDTGELFF	TGTGCCAGCAGCCAAAGCGGGACAGGAGACACCGGGGAGCTGTTTTTT
NA	NA	TRBV10-3	TRBJ2-1	CAISAVSSYNEQFF	TGTGCCATCAGTGCCGTTAGCTCCTACAATGAGCAGTTCTTC
TRBD1	NA	TRBV11-1	TRBJ1-4	CASSPQGAIGEKLFF	TGTGCCAGCAGCCCACAGGGGGCGATCGGTGAAAAACTGTTTTTT
TRBD2	NA	TRBV27	TRBJ2-1	CASISSGGHEQFF	TGTGCCAGCATATCGAGCGGGGGCCATGAGCAGTTCTTC
NA	NA	TRBV27	TRBJ1-2	CASSSHGSDYGYTF	TGTGCCAGCAGTTCCCACGGGTCGGACTATGGCTACACCTTC
TRBD2	NA	TRBV2	TRBJ2-5	CASSDGLAGGPTVETQYF	TGTGCCAGCAGTGATGGCCTAGCGGGGGGCCCGACTGTGGAGACCCAGTACTTC
NA	NA	TRBV6-5	TRBJ2-4	CASSFGTLAKNIQYF	TGTGCCAGCAGTTTTGGGACACTAGCCAAAAACATTCAGTACTTC
NA	NA	TRBV18	TRBJ2-1	CASSPAVGEDEQFF	TGTGCCAGCTCACCTGCAGTGGGGGAGGATGAGCAGTTCTTC
NA	NA	TRBV11-3	TRBJ2-2	CASSLRGGTGELFF	TGTGCCAGCAGCTTAAGGGGTGGCACCGGGGAGCTGTTTTTT
TRBD1	few	TRBV25-1	TRBJ1-6	CASSDQDRGASPLHF	TGTGCCAGCAGTGACCAGGACAGGGGCGCTTCACCCCTCCACTTT
TRBD2	NA	TRBV4-1	TRBJ2-3	CASSLSGGASTDTQYF	TGCGCCAGCAGCCTTAGCGGGGGGGCTAGCACAGATACGCAGTATTTT
NA	NA	TRBV29-1	TRBJ1-1	CSAGNRASRTEAFF	TGCAGCGCCGGGAACAGGGCTTCTCGGACTGAAGCTTTCTTT
TRBD2	NA	TRBV4-2	TRBJ2-2	CASSQDPGSGGRGTGELFF	TGTGCCAGCAGCCAAGATCCGGGTAGCGGGGGGCGGGGCACCGGGGAGCTGTTTTTT
TRBD2	NA	TRBV5-1	TRBJ2-3	CASSLGLAGGQDTQYF	TGCGCCAGCAGCTTGGGTCTAGCGGGGGGGCAAGATACGCAGTATTTT
NA	NA	TRBV6-5	TRBJ2-3	CASSYSRTMATQYF	TGTGCCAGCAGTTACTCGAGGACTATGGCTACGCAGTATTTT
NA	NA	TRBV7-2	TRBJ1-5	CASSLFLSAGGPQHF	TGTGCCAGCAGCTTATTTTTGTCGGCCGGGGGTCCCCAGCATTTT